The rows below give T cell receptor beta chains drawn from one sample of a study of blood T cell repertoires in COVID-19. Using immunoSEQ multiplex PCR, the repertoire was profiled, and TCRdb retains in-frame clones only, with some absent. The sample has 120,000 to 150,000 clones; roughly 90% are singletons. The specimen was PBMCs or T cells enriched from blood (not recorded which). The origin of the receptors is a young woman with acute COVID-19. The CDR3 runs from the conserved cysteine through the conserved F or W. A D gene is named only where the DNA matches it firmly. Not every row has a clone size; where given, it reads once, few, many or a size class.

clone_size j_call v_call d_call cdr3_aa cdr3_nt
NA TRBJ2-7 TRBV7-2 TRBD1 CASRQRGQTYEQYF TGTGCCAGCAGACAGAGGGGACAGACCTACGAGCAGTACTTC
once TRBJ1-5 TRBV29-1 NA CSVQGSNQPQHF TGCAGCGTACAGGGAAGCAATCAGCCCCAGCATTTT
NA TRBJ2-2 TRBV10-1 NA CASSFFTGWFGELFF TGCGCCAGCAGTTTTTTCACCGGGTGGTTCGGGGAGCTGTTTTTT
NA TRBJ1-1 TRBV6-4 NA CASRGTRGSTEAFF TGTGCCAGCAGGGGGACAAGGGGTTCCACTGAAGCTTTCTTT
few TRBJ1-6 TRBV18 NA CASSPPAGSPLHF TGTGCCAGCTCACCACCGGCAGGATCACCCCTCCACTTT
NA TRBJ1-6 TRBV30 TRBD1 CAWIHPGGNNSPLHF TGTGCCTGGATCCATCCAGGGGGGAATAATTCACCCCTCCACTTT
few TRBJ1-4 TRBV20-1 NA CSASSPRGAGTNEKLFF TGCAGTGCGAGTAGTCCCAGGGGCGCCGGAACTAATGAAAAACTGTTTTTT
NA TRBJ1-1 TRBV7-9 NA CASSGDSEAFF TGTGCCAGCAGCGGAGACAGTGAAGCTTTCTTT
NA TRBJ1-2 TRBV6-5 NA CASSRDTNYGYTF TGTGCCAGCAGCAGGGATACTAACTATGGCTACACCTTC
NA TRBJ2-2 TRBV7-3 NA CASSPAGANTGELFF TGTGCCAGCAGCCCAGCAGGGGCTAACACCGGGGAGCTGTTTTTT
NA TRBJ2-2 TRBV10-3 NA CANTLPKNREELFF TGTGCCAACACTCTCCCCAAAAACCGGGAGGAGCTGTTTTTT
NA TRBJ1-3 TRBV7-8 NA CASSSQGYTIYF TGTGCCAGCAGCTCCCAGGGTTACACCATATATTTT
NA TRBJ2-7 TRBV30 NA CAWSRIPGRDEQYF TGTGCCTGGAGTCGGATCCCCGGCCGGGACGAGCAGTACTTC
NA TRBJ2-7 TRBV5-1 TRBD2 CASSRGGTTYEQYF TGCGCCAGCAGCCGGGGGGGCACGACCTACGAGCAGTACTTC
NA TRBJ1-2 TRBV6-5 TRBD1 CASRRTGDYGYTF TGTGCCAGCAGACGGACAGGGGACTATGGCTACACCTTC
NA TRBJ1-4 TRBV3-1/TRBV3-2 TRBD1 CASSFRVLTGGSATNEKLFF TGTGCCAGCAGCTTTCGTGTTCTGACAGGGGGCTCTGCAACTAATGAAAAACTGTTTTTT
NA TRBJ2-1 TRBV5-1 TRBD2 CASSLLSGRELYGEQFF TGCGCCAGCAGCTTGCTGAGCGGGAGGGAATTATACGGTGAGCAGTTCTTC
NA TRBJ1-2 TRBV18 NA CASSPAVLAYTEYGYTF TGTGCCAGCTCACCCGCCGTCTTAGCCTACACCGAATATGGCTACACCTTC
NA TRBJ2-7 TRBV5-1 TRBD2 CASSSGTSGSFDEQYF TGCGCCAGCAGCTCCGGGACTAGCGGGAGTTTCGACGAGCAGTACTTC
NA TRBJ2-3 TRBV7-3 TRBD2 CASSSGTRGDTQYF TGTGCCAGCAGCTCCGGGACTAGAGGTGATACGCAGTATTTT
NA TRBJ1-3 TRBV9 TRBD1 CASSVTGQGRDTIYF TGTGCCAGCAGCGTAACCGGACAGGGGAGGGACACCATATATTTT
NA TRBJ2-5 TRBV4-1 TRBD1 CASSQDWTGVQTQYF TGCGCCAGCAGCCAAGATTGGACAGGCGTTCAGACCCAGTACTTC
NA TRBJ2-7 TRBV7-9 TRBD1 CASRQTGEEQYF TGTGCCAGCAGACAGACAGGGGAGGAGCAGTACTTC
NA TRBJ1-1 TRBV16 NA CASSQSFQGFTEAFF TGTGCCAGCAGCCAATCGTTTCAGGGGTTCACTGAAGCTTTCTTT
once TRBJ1-3 TRBV9 NA CASSERVFSSGNTIYF TGTGCCAGCAGCGAAAGAGTGTTCTCCTCTGGAAACACCATATATTTT
once TRBJ2-7 TRBV10-2 TRBD2 CASTDYGLAGGLPYEQYF TGCGCCAGCACTGACTACGGACTAGCGGGAGGTCTGCCCTACGAGCAGTACTTC
NA TRBJ1-2 TRBV3-1/TRBV3-2 TRBD1 CASSQGRGATYGYTF TGTGCCAGCAGCCAAGGCAGGGGGGCGACCTATGGCTACACCTTC
once TRBJ2-7 TRBV7-2 NA CASSTRSGDEQYF TGTGCCAGCAGCACCAGAAGTGGAGACGAGCAGTACTTC
NA TRBJ2-3 TRBV30 NA CAWSGRGRYTDTQYF TGTGCCTGGAGTGGGCGAGGGCGGTACACAGATACGCAGTATTTT
NA TRBJ2-3 TRBV6-6 NA CASSYKGRADTQYF TGTGCCAGCAGTTACAAAGGGCGGGCAGATACGCAGTATTTT
NA TRBJ1-1 TRBV27 NA CASSLSAQGSSTEAFF TGTGCCAGCAGTTTATCTGCCCAGGGTAGTAGCACTGAAGCTTTCTTT
NA TRBJ1-1 TRBV5-6 TRBD1 CASSSLDRVPEAFF TGTGCCAGCAGCTCCCTGGACAGGGTGCCTGAAGCTTTCTTT
NA TRBJ1-5 TRBV29-1 NA CSVGQNNQPQHF TGCAGCGTTGGACAGAACAATCAGCCCCAGCATTTT
NA TRBJ2-7 TRBV2 TRBD2 CASSGVAGGVYEQYF TGTGCCAGCAGTGGGGTAGCGGGAGGAGTCTACGAGCAGTACTTC
NA TRBJ2-1 TRBV5-6 TRBD2 CASSPKLAGDPPREQFF TGTGCCAGCAGCCCGAAGCTAGCGGGAGATCCCCCCAGGGAGCAGTTCTTC
NA TRBJ1-2 TRBV30 NA CAWNQDNYGYTF TGTGCCTGGAACCAGGATAACTATGGCTACACCTTC
NA TRBJ2-7 TRBV6-4 NA CATKSDSPGEQYF TGTGCCACTAAATCCGACTCGCCGGGCGAGCAGTACTTC
NA TRBJ2-1 TRBV6-5 NA CASDTGYNEQFF TGTGCCAGCGATACAGGCTACAATGAGCAGTTCTTC
NA TRBJ2-5 TRBV29-1 NA CSAGGDGGNQETQYF TGCAGCGCCGGGGGAGATGGCGGAAACCAAGAGACCCAGTACTTC
NA TRBJ1-6 TRBV3-1/TRBV3-2 NA CASSQERPPLHF TGTGCCAGCAGCCAAGAGAGGCCACCCCTCCACTTT
NA TRBJ2-2 TRBV2 TRBD1 CASSEDRGTGELFF TGTGCCAGCAGCGAGGACAGGGGCACCGGGGAGCTGTTTTTT